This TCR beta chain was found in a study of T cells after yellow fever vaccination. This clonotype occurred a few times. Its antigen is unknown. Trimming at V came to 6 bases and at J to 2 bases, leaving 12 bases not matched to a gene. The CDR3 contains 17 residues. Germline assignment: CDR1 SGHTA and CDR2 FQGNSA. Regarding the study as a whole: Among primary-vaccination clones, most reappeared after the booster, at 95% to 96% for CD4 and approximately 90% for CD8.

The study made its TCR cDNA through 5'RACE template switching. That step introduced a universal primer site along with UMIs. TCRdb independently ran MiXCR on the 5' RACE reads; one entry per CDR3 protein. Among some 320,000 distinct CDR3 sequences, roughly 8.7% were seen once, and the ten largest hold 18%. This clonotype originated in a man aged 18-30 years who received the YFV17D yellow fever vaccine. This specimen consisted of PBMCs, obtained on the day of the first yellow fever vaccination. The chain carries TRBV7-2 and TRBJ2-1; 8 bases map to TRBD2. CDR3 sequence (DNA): TGTGCCAGCAGGACGGGGGGGGCGGCGACCCCCTACAATGAGCAGTTCTTC. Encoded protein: CASRTGGAATPYNEQFF.